Listed here is a single T cell receptor beta chain. The junction shows a germline mismatch at one end, possibly a read error. The read terminates 3 residues ahead of where the CDR3 ends, so the germline J gene completes it. Germline CDR1 and CDR2: LGHNA and YNFKEQ. The CDR3 has 16 amino acids. Each participant carried one incident cervical HPV16 infection only. This sample was taken from a study of T cells in women clearing cervical HPV infection. Sequencing used immunoSEQ multiplex PCR; TCRdb keeps in-frame clones, though not all of them. The sample holds tens of thousands of clones. This TCR came from a woman between 18 and 70 years old with a cervical HPV16 infection that either progressed to CIN3+ or cleared (not recorded which). Sequencing was done on a sample of blood buffy coat. The chain couples TRBV4-2 to TRBJ1-4, with D tentatively TRBD1 (5 bases). The DNA read from the CDR3 is TGCGCCAGCAGCCAGTCCCCGGGGACTTTTAATGAAAAA. Amino acid sequence: CASSQSPGTFNEK. The full CDR3 sequence reads CASSQSPGTFNEKLFF.